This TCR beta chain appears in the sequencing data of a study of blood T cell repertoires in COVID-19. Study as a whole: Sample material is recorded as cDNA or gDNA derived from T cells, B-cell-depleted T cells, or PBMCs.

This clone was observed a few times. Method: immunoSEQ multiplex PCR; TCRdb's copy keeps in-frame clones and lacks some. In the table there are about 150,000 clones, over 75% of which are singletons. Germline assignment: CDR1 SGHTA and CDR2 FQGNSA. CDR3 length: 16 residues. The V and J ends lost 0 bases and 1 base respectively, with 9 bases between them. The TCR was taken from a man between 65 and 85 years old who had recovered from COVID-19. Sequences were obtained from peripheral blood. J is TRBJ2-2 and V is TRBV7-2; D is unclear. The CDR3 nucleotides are TGTGCCAGCAGCTTAGCAGTCTTCGGGAACACCGGGGAGCTGTTTTTT. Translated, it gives CASSLAVFGNTGELFF.